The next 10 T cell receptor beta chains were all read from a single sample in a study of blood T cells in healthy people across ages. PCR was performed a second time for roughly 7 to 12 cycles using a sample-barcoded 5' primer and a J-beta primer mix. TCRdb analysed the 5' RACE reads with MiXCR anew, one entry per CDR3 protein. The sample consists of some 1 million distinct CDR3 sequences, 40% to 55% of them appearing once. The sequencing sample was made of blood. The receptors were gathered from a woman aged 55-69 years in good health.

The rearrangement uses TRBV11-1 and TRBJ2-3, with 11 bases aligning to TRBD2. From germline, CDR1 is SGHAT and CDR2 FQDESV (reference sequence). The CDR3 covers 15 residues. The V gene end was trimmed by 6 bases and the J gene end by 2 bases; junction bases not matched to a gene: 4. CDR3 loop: CASSISGRATDTQYF. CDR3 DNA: TGTGCCAGCAGTATTAGCGGGAGGGCCACAGATACGCAGTATTTT.

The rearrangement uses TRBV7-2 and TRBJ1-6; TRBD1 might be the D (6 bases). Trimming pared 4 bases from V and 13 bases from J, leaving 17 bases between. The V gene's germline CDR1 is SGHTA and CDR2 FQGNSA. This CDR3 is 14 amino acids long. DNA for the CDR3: TGTGCCAGCAGCTCCAAAACAGGGTCGGTGCCCCTCCACTTT. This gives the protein CASSSKTGSVPLHF.

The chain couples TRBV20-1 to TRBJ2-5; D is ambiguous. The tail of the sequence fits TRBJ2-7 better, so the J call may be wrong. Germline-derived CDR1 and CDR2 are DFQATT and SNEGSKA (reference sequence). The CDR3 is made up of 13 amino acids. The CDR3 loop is CSARARASGEQYF. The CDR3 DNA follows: TGCAGTGCTAGGGCAAGGGCGTCAGGCGAGCAGTACTTC.

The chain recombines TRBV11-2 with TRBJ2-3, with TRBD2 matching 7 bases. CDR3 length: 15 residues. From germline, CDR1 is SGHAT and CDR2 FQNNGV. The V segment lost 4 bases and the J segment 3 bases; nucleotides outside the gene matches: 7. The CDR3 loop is CASSWVGGRTDTQYF. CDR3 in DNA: TGTGCCAGCAGCTGGGTGGGAGGGCGAACAGATACGCAGTATTTT.

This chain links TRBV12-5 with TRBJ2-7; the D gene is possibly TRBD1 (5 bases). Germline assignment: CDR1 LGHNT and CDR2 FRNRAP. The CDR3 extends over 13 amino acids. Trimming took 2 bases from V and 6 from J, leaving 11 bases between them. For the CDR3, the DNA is TGTGCTAGTGGTTTGAACTCCCAGGGCGAGCAGTACTTC. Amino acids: CASGLNSQGEQYF.

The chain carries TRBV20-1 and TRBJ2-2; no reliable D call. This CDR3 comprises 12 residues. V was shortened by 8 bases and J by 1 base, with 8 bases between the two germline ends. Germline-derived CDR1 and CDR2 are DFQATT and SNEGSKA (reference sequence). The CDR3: CSTHRNTGELFF. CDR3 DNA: TGCAGTACTCACAGGAACACCGGGGAGCTGTTTTTT.

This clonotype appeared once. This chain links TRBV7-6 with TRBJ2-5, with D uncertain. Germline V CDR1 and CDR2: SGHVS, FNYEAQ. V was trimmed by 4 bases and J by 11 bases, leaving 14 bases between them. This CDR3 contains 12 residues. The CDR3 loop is CASSSEPHGQYF. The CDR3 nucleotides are TGTGCCAGCAGCTCAGAGCCCCACGGGCAGTACTTC.

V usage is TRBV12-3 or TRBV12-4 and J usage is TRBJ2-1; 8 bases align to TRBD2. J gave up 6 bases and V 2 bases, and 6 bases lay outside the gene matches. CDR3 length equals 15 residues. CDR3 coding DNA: TGTGCCAGCAGTTTACGGCGGGAGGTGGGCAATGAGCAGTTCTTC. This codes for CASSLRREVGNEQFF.

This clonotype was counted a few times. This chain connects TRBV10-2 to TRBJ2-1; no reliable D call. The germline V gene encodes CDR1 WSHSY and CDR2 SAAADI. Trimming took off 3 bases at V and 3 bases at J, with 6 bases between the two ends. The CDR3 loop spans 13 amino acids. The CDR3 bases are TGCGCCAGCAGTGACGGATTCTACAATGAGCAGTTCTTC. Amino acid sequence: CASSDGFYNEQFF.

CDR3 residues: CASSPGAEIYEQYF. Here the CDR3 DNA reads TGTGCCAGCAGCCCCGGGGCGGAAATCTACGAGCAGTACTTC. The chain carries TRBV3-1 and TRBJ2-7, with D perhaps being TRBD1 or TRBD2 (5 bases each). Germline V gene data show CDR1 as LGHDT and CDR2 as YNNKEL (reference sequence). The CDR3 has 14 residues. V lost 4 bases and J lost 3, with 13 bases in between.